What follows is one T cell receptor (beta chain) and its context. Its target is not known. This record comes from a study of cytomegalovirus exposure and HLA in healthy donors. The CDR3 runs to 15 residues. Trimming pared 2 bases from V and 3 bases from J, leaving 11 bases between. The germline CDR1 and CDR2 sequences are SEHNR and FQNEAQ (reference sequence). Study-wide results and limits: Later analysis suggested links between common viral pathogens and several top significant clusters.

Amplification used 60 Vbeta primers and 13 Jbeta primers. Data came from immunoSEQ multiplex PCR; TCRdb stores just in-frame clones and leaves some out. Among about 120,000 clones listed, approximately 80% were seen once. This chain links TRBV7-9 with TRBJ1-3, with D unresolved. The sequenced sample was PBMCs. This sequence originates from a man younger than 35 in good health and CMV-seropositive. In DNA form, the CDR3 reads TGTGCCAGCAGCTTAAATAGTGGGCTTGGAAACACCATATATTTT. Its protein product is CASSLNSGLGNTIYF.